This TCR beta chain stems from a study of post-analysis software for immune sequencing data. Study background: Patients with relapsing-remitting, secondary progressive and progressive-relapsing multiple sclerosis courses were all represented.

CDR1 is MNHEY and CDR2 is SVGAGI in the germline V gene. This CDR3 region has 11 residues. Trimming removed 7 bases at V and 4 bases at J, with 7 bases between. Every TCR beta cDNA library bore unique molecular identifiers. T cells numbering about 0.9 to 11 million gave rise to roughly 550,000 cDNA molecules. Each CDR3 protein is one row after TCRdb ran MiXCR on the PCR reads. The sample records hundreds of thousands of distinct CDR3 sequences, 30% being singletons. As for this clonotype: What it binds is unknown.

Whole-study findings and limits: In patients, about five TRBV segments were more frequent than in controls, with TRBV5-6, TRBV5-1 and TRBV20-1 among them. Multiple sclerosis was associated with a significant reduction in normalized Chao1 diversity relative to controls.

This receptor was obtained from a girl aged 5-17 years with multiple sclerosis. The chain uses TRBV6-5 and TRBJ1-1; D gene ambiguous. Material: blood. The CDR3: CASTQSTEAFF. Written as DNA, the CDR3 is TGTGCCAGCACCCAGAGCACTGAAGCTTTCTTT.